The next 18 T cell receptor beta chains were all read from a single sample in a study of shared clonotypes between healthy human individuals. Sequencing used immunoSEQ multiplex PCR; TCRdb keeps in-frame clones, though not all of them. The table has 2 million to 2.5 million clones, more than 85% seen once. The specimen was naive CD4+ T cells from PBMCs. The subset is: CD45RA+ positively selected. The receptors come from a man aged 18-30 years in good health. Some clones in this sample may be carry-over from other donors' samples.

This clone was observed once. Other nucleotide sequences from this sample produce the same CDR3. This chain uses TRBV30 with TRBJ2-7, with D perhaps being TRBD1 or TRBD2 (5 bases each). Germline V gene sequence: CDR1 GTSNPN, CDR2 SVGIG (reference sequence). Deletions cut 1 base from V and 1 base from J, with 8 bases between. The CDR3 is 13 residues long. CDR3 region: CAWSAGTSYEQYF. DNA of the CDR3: TGTGCCTGGAGTGCAGGGACGTCCTACGAGCAGTACTTC.

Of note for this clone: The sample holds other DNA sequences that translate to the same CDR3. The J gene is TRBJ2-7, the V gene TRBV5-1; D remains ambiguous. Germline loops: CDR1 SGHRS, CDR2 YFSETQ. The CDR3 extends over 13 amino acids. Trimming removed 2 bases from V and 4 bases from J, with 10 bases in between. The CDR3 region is CASSLGSGYEQYF. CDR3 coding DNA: TGCGCCAGCAGCTTAGGCTCGGGTTACGAGCAGTACTTC.

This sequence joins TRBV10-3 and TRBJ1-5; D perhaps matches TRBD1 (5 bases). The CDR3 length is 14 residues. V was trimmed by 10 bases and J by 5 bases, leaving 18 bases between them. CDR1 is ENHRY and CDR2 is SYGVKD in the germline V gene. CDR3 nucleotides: TGTGCCACCTCAACAAGGGGACTTGATCAGCCCCAGCATTTT. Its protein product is CATSTRGLDQPQHF.

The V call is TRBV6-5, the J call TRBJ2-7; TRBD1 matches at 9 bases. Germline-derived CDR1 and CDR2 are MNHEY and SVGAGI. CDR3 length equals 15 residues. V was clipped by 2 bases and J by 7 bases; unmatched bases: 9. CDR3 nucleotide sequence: TGTGCCAGCAGTTACAAAACAGGGGGCGCAGGGGAGCAGTACTTC. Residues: CASSYKTGGAGEQYF.

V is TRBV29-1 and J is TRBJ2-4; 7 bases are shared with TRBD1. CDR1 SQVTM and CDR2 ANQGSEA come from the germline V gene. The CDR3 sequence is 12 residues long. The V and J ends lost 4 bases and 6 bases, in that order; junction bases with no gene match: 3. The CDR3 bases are TGCAGCGTTGTCACAGGGGCAAACATTCAGTACTTC. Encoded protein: CSVVTGANIQYF.

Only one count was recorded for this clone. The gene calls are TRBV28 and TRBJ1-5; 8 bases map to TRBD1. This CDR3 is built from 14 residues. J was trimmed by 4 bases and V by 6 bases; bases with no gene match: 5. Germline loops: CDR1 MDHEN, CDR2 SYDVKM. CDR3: CASRLGQVNQPQHF. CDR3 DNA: TGTGCCAGCAGGTTGGGACAGGTGAATCAGCCCCAGCATTTT.

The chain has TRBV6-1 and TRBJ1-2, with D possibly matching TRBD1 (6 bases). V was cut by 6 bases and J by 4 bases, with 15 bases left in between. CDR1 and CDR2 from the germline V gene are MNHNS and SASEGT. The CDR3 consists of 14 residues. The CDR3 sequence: CASREVGGPYGYTF. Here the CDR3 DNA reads TGTGCCAGCAGGGAGGTAGGGGGGCCCTATGGCTACACCTTC.

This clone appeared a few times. The chain's CDR3 is CASSQAWASEAFF. CDR3 DNA: TGTGCCAGCAGCCAAGCCTGGGCCAGTGAAGCTTTCTTT. V is TRBV7-9 and J is TRBJ1-1; D not certain. The CDR3 totals 13 residues. V lost 5 bases and J 7 bases, leaving 14 bases between the germline ends. CDR1 is SEHNR and CDR2 is FQNEAQ in the germline V gene (reference sequence).

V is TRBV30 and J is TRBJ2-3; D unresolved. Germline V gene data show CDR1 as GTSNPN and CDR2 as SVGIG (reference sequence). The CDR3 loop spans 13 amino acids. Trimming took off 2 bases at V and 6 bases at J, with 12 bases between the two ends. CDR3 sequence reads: CAWSQQEADTQYF. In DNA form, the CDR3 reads TGTGCCTGGAGTCAACAAGAGGCCGATACGCAGTATTTT.

The CDR3 DNA reads TGTGCCAGCAGCACTCCGACAGTGGAGACCCAGTACTTC. It specifies CASSTPTVETQYF. The gene calls are TRBV5-5 and TRBJ2-5, with a tentative D call TRBD1 (5 bases). The CDR3 totals 13 residues. Germline CDR1 SGHKS, CDR2 YYEKEE (reference sequence). Trimming pared 4 bases from V and 5 bases from J, leaving 12 bases between.

The CDR3 DNA sequence: TGTGCCAGCAGGAAACAGGGGGCTGATGAAAAACTGTTTTTT. Amino acid sequence: CASRKQGADEKLFF. V and J are TRBV7-9 and TRBJ1-4; 9 bases fit TRBD1. CDR3 size: 14 residues. CDR1 is SEHNR and CDR2 is FQNEAQ in the germline V gene (reference sequence). The trim removed 6 bases at V and 6 bases at J, leaving 5 bases unmatched.

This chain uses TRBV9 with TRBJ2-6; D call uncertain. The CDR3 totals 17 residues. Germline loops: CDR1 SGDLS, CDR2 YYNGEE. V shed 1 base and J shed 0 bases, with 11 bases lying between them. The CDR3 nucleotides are TGTGCCAGCAGCGTATCCCTGGCGGCCTCTGGGGCCAACGTCCTGACTTTC. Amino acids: CASSVSLAASGANVLTF.

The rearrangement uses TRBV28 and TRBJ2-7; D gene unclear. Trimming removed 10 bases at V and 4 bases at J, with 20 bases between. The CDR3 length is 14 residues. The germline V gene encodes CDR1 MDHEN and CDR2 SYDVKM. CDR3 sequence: CATSLADLLYEQYF. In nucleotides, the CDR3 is TGTGCCACCTCGTTGGCGGACCTTCTATACGAGCAGTACTTC.

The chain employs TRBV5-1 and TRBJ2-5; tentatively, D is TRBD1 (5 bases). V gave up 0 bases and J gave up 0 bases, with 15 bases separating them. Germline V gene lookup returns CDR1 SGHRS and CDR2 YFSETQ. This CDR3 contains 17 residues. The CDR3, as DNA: TGCGCCAGCAGCTTGGCCCCCGCAGACAGCAACCAAGAGACCCAGTACTTC. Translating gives CASSLAPADSNQETQYF.

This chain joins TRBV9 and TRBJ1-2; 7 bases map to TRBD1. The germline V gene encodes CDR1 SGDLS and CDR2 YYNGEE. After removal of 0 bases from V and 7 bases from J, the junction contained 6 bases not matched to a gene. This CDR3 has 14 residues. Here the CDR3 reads CASSVGQGDIGYTF. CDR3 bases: TGTGCCAGCAGCGTAGGTCAGGGGGATATTGGCTACACCTTC.

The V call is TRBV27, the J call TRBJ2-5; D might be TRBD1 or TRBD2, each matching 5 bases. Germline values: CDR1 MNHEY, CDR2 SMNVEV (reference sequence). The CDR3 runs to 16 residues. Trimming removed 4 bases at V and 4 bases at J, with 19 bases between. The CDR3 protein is CASSYPTPGRGETQYF. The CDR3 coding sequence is TGTGCCAGCAGTTACCCCACCCCGGGACGAGGAGAGACCCAGTACTTC.

Here the CDR3 reads CASSYTGSGQPQHF. For the CDR3, the DNA is TGTGCCAGCAGTTATACAGGGTCCGGACAGCCCCAGCATTTT. The rearrangement uses TRBV28 and TRBJ1-5; D might be TRBD1 (6 bases). Trimming left V 4 bases short and J 7 bases short, with 14 bases between. The germline V gene encodes CDR1 MDHEN and CDR2 SYDVKM. This CDR3 is built from 14 residues.

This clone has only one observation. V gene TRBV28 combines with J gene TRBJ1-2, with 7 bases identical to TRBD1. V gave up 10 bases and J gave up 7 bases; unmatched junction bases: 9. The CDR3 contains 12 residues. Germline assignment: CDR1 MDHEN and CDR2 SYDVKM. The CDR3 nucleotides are TGTGCCACCCACGAGGGGGCCTCTGGCTACACCTTC. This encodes CATHEGASGYTF.